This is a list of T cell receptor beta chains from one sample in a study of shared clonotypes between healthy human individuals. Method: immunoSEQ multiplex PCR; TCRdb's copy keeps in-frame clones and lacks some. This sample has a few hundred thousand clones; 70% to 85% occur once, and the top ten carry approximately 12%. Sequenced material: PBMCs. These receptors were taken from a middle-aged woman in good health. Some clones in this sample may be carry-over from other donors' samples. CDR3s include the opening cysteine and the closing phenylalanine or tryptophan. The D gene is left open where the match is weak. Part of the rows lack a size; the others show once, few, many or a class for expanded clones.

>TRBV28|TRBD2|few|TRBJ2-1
TGTGCCAGCAGTTTAGGAACCGGGACTACCTATTACAATGAGCAGTTCTTC
CASSLGTGTTYYNEQFF
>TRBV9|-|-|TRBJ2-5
TGTGCCAGCAGCGTAGGAGCAGAATCAGAGACCCAGTACTTC
CASSVGAESETQYF
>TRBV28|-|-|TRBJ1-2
TGTGCCAGCAGTTTCGGGGTAGACTATGGCTACACCTTC
CASSFGVDYGYTF
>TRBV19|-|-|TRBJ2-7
TGTGCCAGTAGTATGATCGGGGCTTATTATGACGAGCAGTACTTC
CASSMIGAYYDEQYF
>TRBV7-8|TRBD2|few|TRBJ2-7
TGTGCCAGCAGCGAGACACCGGGACTAACCTACGAGCAGTACTTC
CASSETPGLTYEQYF
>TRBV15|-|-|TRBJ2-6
TGTGCCATCGCGGCAGCTACCTCTGGGGCCAACGTCCTGACTTTC
CAIAAATSGANVLTF
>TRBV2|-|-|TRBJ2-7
TGTGCCAGCTCATTACACGTACCTTACGAGCAGTACTTC
CASSLHVPYEQYF
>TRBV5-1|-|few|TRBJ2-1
TGCGCCAGCAGCTTGGACGCGGGGTCATCCTACAATGAGCAGTTCTTC
CASSLDAGSSYNEQFF
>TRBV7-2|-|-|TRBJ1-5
TGTGCCAGCAGCTTAGAACAGGGAGGGAATCAGCCCCAGCATTTT
CASSLEQGGNQPQHF
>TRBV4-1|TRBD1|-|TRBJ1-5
TGCGCCAGCAGCCAACCAGTCCGGGACAGGGGCGTCAATCAGCCCCAGCATTTT
CASSQPVRDRGVNQPQHF
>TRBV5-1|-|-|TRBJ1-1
TGCGCCAGCAGCATGGGACCCACGAACACTGAAGCTTTCTTT
CASSMGPTNTEAFF
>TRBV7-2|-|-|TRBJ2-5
TGTGCCAGCAGCTTAGCGGGGACGGAAGAGACCCAGTACTTC
CASSLAGTEETQYF
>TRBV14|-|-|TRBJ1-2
TGTGCCAGCAGCCAAGATCGAAGGGGAGCTAACTATGGCTACACCTTC
CASSQDRRGANYGYTF
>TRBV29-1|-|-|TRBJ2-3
TGCAGCGTTGAAGATCGCAGGGTACACACAGATACGCAGTATTTT
CSVEDRRVHTDTQYF
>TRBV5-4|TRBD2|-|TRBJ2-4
TGTGCCAGCAGCCCCGGGACTAGCCGAGGCAAAAACATTCAGTACTTC
CASSPGTSRGKNIQYF
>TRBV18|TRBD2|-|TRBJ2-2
TGTGCCAGCTCACCCCGCGGGACTAGCGGGGGGAACACCGGGGAGCTGTTTTTT
CASSPRGTSGGNTGELFF
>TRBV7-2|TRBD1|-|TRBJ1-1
TGTGCCAGCAGCCACCGACAGGGGGCTACGGACACTGAAGCTTTCTTT
CASSHRQGATDTEAFF
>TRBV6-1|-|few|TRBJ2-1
TGTGCCAGCAGTGAAGTCAGACTTTTGGGGCAGTTCTTC
CASSEVRLLGQFF
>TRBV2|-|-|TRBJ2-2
TGTGCCAGCAGTGAAGAGGGGGCCGGGGAGCTGTTTTTT
CASSEEGAGELFF
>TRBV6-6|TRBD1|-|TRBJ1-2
TGTGCCAGCACTATAAGCAGCAGGGGGTCCTATGGCTACACCTTC
CASTISSRGSYGYTF
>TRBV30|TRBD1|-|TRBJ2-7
TGTGCCTGGAGCCTCACCCCGGGACAGGGGGTCGAGCAGTACTTC
CAWSLTPGQGVEQYF
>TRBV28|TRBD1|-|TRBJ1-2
TGTGCCAGCAGTTTAACCCAGACAGGGTTCAACGGCGGCTACACCTTC
CASSLTQTGFNGGYTF
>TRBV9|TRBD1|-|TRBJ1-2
TGTGCCAGCAGCCCGGACAGGGGTACGCGGGGCTACACCTTC
CASSPDRGTRGYTF
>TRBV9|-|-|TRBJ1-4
TGTGCCAGCAGCGTAACCGGGGGGAGTGAAAAACTGTTTTTT
CASSVTGGSEKLFF
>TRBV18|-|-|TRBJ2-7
TGTGCCAGCTCAGTGACCGCTTCCTACGAGCAGTACTTC
CASSVTASYEQYF
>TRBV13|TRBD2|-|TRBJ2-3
TGTGCCAGCAGCTTAGGCGGGAGGGCCTCGGGAGATACGCAGTATTTT
CASSLGGRASGDTQYF
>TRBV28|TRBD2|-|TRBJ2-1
TGTGCCAGCGCACCGGGGGGGTCCTACAATGAGCAGTTCTTC
CASAPGGSYNEQFF
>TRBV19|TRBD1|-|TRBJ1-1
TGTGCCAGTAGTCCTGTCGCGTACAGGGGGCTCAGGAACACTGAAGCTTTCTTT
CASSPVAYRGLRNTEAFF
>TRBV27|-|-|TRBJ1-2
TGTGCCAGCTCAAGGGGGGGTAACTATGGCTACACCTTC
CASSRGGNYGYTF
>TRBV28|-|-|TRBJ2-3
TGTGCCAGCAGTCCAGCGGAAAAATGGACAGATACGCAGTATTTT
CASSPAEKWTDTQYF
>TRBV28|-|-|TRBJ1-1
TGTGCCAGCAGTTTAGGGGGGTTTGAAGCTTTCTTT
CASSLGGFEAFF
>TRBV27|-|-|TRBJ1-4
TGTGCCAGCAGTCCATCCGCGGGGGGCGGTGAAAAACTGTTTTTT
CASSPSAGGGEKLFF
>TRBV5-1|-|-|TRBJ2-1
TGCGCCAGCAGCTTTACGGGGGAGCAGTTCTTC
CASSFTGEQFF
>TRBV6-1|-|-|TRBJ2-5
TGTGCCAGCAGTGAATTGGGGAGCAAAAAGGGAGAGACCCAGTACTTC
CASSELGSKKGETQYF
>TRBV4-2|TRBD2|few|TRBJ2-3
TGTGCCAGCAGCCTGCGGGGGGACTATAGAACAGATACGCAGTATTTT
CASSLRGDYRTDTQYF
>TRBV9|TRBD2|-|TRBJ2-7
TGTGCCAGCAGCGTAGTGGGAGGGAGCAGTGTTTACGAGCAGTACTTC
CASSVVGGSSVYEQYF
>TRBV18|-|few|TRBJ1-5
TGTGTCAGCTCACCCCAACCCCAGTGTCAGCCCCAGCATTTT
CVSSPQPQCQPQHF
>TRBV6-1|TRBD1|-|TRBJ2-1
TGTGCCAGCAGTGCTGAGACAGGGGGCCACAATGAGCAGTTCTTC
CASSAETGGHNEQFF
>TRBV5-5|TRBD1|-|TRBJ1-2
TGTGCCAGCAGCTTGGCTGGAACAGGGGCGTCCTATGGCTACACCTTC
CASSLAGTGASYGYTF
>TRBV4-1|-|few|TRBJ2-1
TGCGCCAGCAGCCAAGAAGGCAATAGCGGTGTATACAATGAGCAGTTCTTC
CASSQEGNSGVYNEQFF
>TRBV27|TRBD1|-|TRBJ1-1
TGTGCCAGCCGGGACAGGGTAGGGAGCACTGAAGCTTTCTTT
CASRDRVGSTEAFF
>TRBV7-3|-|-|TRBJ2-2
TGTGCCAGCAGCTTAGGGGCAGGGTGGCCCGGGGAGCTGTTTTTT
CASSLGAGWPGELFF
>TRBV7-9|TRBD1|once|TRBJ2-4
TGTGCCAGCAGCCCACTCGAGAGGACAGGGGCTGACATTCAGTACTTC
CASSPLERTGADIQYF
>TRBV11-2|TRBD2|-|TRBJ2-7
TGTGCCAGCAGCTTAGATGGGACTAGCGACGACGAGCAGTACTTC
CASSLDGTSDDEQYF
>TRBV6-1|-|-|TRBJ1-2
TGTGCCAGCAGTGAGGTTCGCGGCTATGGCTACACCTTC
CASSEVRGYGYTF